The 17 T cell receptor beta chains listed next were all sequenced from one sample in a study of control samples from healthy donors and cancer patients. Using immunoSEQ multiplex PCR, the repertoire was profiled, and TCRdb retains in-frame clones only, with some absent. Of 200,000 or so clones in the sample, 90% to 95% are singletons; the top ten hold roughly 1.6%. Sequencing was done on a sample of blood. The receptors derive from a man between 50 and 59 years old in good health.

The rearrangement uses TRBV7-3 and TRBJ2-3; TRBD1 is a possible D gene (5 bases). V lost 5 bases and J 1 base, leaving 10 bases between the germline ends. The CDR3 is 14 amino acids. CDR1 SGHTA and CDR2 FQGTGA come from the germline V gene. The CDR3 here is CASSKTVGTDTQYF. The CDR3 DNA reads TGTGCCAGCAGCAAGACAGTGGGCACAGATACGCAGTATTTT.

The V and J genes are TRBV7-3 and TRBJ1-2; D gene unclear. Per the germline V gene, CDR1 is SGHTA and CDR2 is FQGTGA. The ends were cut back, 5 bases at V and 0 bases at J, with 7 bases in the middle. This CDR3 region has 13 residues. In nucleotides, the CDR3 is TGTGCCAGCAGCGCGATTACTAACTATGGCTACACCTTC. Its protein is CASSAITNYGYTF.

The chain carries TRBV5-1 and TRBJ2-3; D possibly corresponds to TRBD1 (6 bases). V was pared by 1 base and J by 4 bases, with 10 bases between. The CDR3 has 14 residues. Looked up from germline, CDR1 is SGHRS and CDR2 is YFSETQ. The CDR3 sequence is CASSLRPGADTQYF. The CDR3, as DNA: TGCGCCAGCAGCTTGCGCCCAGGGGCAGATACGCAGTATTTT.

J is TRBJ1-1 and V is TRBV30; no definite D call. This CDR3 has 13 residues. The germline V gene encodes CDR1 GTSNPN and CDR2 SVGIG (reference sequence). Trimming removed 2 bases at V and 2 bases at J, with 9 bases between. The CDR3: CAWSQGRNTEAFF. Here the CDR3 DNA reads TGTGCCTGGAGTCAAGGCAGAAACACTGAAGCTTTCTTT.

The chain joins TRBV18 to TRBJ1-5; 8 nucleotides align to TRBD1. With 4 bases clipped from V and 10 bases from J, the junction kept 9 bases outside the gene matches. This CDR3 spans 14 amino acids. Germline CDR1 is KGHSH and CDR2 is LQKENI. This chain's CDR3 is CASSLGQGLYPQHF. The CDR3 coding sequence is TGTGCCAGCTCACTAGGACAGGGATTGTATCCCCAGCATTTT.

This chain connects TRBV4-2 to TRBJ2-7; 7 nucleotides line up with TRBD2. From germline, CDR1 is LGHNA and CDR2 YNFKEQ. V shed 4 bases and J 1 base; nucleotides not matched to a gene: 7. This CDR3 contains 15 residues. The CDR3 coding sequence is TGTGCCAGCAGCCTCTCCAGGACTAGATCCTACGAGCAGTACTTC. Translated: CASSLSRTRSYEQYF.

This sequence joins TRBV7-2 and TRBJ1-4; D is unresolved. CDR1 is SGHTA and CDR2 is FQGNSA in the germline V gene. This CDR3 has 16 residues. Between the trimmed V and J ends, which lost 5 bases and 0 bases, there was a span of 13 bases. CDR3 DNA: TGTGCCAGCAGCCCACAAAGCAGAGCAACTAATGAAAAACTGTTTTTT. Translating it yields CASSPQSRATNEKLFF.

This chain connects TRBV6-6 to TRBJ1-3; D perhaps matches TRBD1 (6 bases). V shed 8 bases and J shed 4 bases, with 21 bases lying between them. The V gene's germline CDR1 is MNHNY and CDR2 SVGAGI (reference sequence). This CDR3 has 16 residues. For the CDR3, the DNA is TGTGCCAGCGGACCTCCGGGGGGGCCGGGGGGAAACACCATATATTTT. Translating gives CASGPPGGPGGNTIYF.

Written as DNA, the CDR3 is TGCGCCAGCAGCCTTGAAATGGGAGGCCCTCTCCACTTT. This gives the protein CASSLEMGGPLHF. V gene TRBV5-1 combines with J gene TRBJ1-6; D is unclear. The CDR3 totals 13 residues. Trimming shortened V by 4 bases and J by 16 bases, and 18 bases separated the two germline ends. Germline CDR1 is SGHRS and CDR2 is YFSETQ.

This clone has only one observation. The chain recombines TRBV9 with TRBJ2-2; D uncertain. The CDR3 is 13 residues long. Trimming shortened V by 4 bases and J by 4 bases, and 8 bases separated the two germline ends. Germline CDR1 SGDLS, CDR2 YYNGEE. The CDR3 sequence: CASSFGSTGELFF. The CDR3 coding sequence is TGTGCCAGCAGCTTTGGCAGCACCGGGGAGCTGTTTTTT.

For the CDR3, the DNA is TGTGCCAGCAGTTTAAGCCGGCTGAAATACCCCCTAGAAGCTTTCTTT. This sequence encodes CASSLSRLKYPLEAFF. The gene calls are TRBV27 and TRBJ1-1; the D is unclear. CDR3 length equals 16 residues. CDR1 and CDR2 from the germline V gene are MNHEY and SMNVEV (reference sequence). V lost 2 bases, J lost 8 bases, and 21 bases lay in between.

This CDR3 is CASSPMGPLNTEAFF. Here the CDR3 DNA reads TGTGCCAGCAGTCCCATGGGACCGCTGAACACTGAAGCTTTCTTT. V and J are TRBV13 and TRBJ1-1; D perhaps matches TRBD1 (5 bases). The germline V gene has CDR1 PRHDT and CDR2 FYEKMQ (reference sequence). Trimming cost V 6 bases and J 0 bases, with 14 bases left between them. The CDR3 is 15 amino acids.

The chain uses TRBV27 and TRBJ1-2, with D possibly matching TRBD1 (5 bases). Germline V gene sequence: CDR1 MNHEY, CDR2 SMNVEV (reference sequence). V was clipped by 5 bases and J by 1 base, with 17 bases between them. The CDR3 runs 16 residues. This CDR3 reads CASSIKIQDDNYGYTF. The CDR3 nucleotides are TGTGCCAGCAGTATAAAAATACAGGACGATAACTATGGCTACACCTTC.

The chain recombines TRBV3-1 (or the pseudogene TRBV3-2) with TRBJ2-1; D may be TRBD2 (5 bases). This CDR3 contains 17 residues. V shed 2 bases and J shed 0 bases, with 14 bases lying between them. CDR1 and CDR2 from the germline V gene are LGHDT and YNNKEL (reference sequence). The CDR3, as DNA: TGTGCCAGCAGCCAAATCGGGCTGGGGAGCTCCTACAATGAGCAGTTCTTC. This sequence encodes CASSQIGLGSSYNEQFF.

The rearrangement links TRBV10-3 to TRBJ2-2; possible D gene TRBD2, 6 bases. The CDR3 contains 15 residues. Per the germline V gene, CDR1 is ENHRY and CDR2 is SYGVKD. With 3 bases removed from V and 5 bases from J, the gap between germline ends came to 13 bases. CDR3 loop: CAISDGGLGTGELFF. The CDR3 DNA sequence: TGTGCCATCAGTGATGGAGGGCTGGGGACCGGGGAGCTGTTTTTT.

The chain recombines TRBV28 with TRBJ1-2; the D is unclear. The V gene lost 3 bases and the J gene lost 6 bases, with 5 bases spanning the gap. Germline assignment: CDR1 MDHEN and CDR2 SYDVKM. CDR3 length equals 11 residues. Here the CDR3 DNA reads TGTGCCAGCAGTTTCTGGGATGGCTACACCTTC. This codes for CASSFWDGYTF.

CDR3 in DNA: TGCGCCAGCAGCCAAGAGGGAAATGAGCAGTTCTTC. Protein: CASSQEGNEQFF. The chain combines TRBV4-1 with TRBJ2-1; no definite D call. The CDR3 spans 12 residues. Trimming took off 0 bases at V and 7 bases at J, with 4 bases between the two ends. Germline V gene lookup returns CDR1 MGHRA and CDR2 YSYEKL.